This T cell receptor beta chain is from a study of T cells in Graves' hyperthyroidism and ophthalmopathy (dated by TCRdb to the late 2010s). Concerning the study at large: Peripheral blood was sampled at the time of initial diagnosis, prior to any treatment. To identify distinguishing TCR V-J signatures, a discovery cohort of 90 to 100 patients was used, comprising 40 to 45 with Graves' ophthalmopathy and around 57 with stable Graves' hyperthyroidism. Whether ophthalmopathy could be predicted prospectively was tested in an independent validation cohort made up of under 20 hyperthyroidism patients plus 17 patients who later progressed to ophthalmopathy. The 100 discovery patients were randomly split 7:3 into training and test sets. The study also compared thyroid tissue and blood T-cell repertoires from a handful of Graves' hyperthyroidism patients. After sampling, hyperthyroidism patients received methimazole starting at 30 mg daily, and ophthalmopathy patients received high-dose intravenous methylprednisolone. The paper reports TCR Vbeta CDR3 sequencing of 135 peripheral blood samples: approximately 41 ophthalmopathy, under 80 hyperthyroidism and around 17 progressor patients. Overall study results and their limits: Most expanded thyroid clonotypes (frequency above 0.001) were also detected in blood, a finding suggesting that blood repertoires may reflect thyroid immune responses. During validation, the model predicted progression to ophthalmopathy a median of about 5.9 months ahead of onset, with 60% to 71% sensitivity and roughly 72% specificity. Sample size was not statistically predetermined, and investigators were not blinded to group allocation. A model built on a 13 V-J signature distinguished ophthalmopathy from stable hyperthyroidism, reaching over 85% sensitivity and about 81% specificity in cross-validation and 80%/75% in testing.

A patient counted as having stable Graves' hyperthyroidism if no progression to ophthalmopathy occurred over 18 months of follow-up. The hyperthyroidism patients were between 18 and 65 years old and newly diagnosed, with a disease duration of less than 2 months. Patients with uncontrolled infections, other autoimmune diseases, pregnancy or lactation were excluded. Clinical symptoms, serum thyroxine and TRAb, thyroid ultrasound, and orbital computed tomography formed the basis for the diagnoses. Ficoll-Paque density gradient centrifugation was used to isolate PBMCs from around 9.1 ml of fresh peripheral blood. Total RNA was extracted using Trizol reagent, and RNA quality was assessed on an Agilent 2100 Bioanalyzer. The trim is 4 bases for V and 8 bases for J, with a gap of 16 bases between the germline ends. The germline V gene (reference sequence) specifies MNHEY as CDR1 and SMNVEV as CDR2. Measured from the cysteine to the phenylalanine, the CDR3 is 14 residues long. CDR3 DNA is the only sequence kept; it has 42 bases, read in frame from the first base.

At least ten counts were recorded for this clonotype. The specificity of this receptor is unknown. Base qualities are not recorded, but no much larger clone differs from it by a single base. TCR beta CDR3 regions were amplified from RNA transcripts. For the first round of RT-PCR on the TCR CDR3, the HTBI primer set was used together with the Qiagen OneStep RT-PCR kit. Libraries were constructed in a second round of multiplex PCR, after which size selection and purification were performed. The libraries were sequenced on an Illumina HiSeq2000 using paired-end 100 bp reads. Per the original workflow: SOAPnuke was used to process the raw data, with reads discarded if the reads contained adapters or uncalled bases, had a mean Phred below 15, or lacked an exact constant-primer or identifier match. COPE v1.2.5 was used to merge the high-quality paired reads, and each unique nucleotide sequence was defined as a clonotype. Clonotypes were aligned to IMGT TRBV, TRBD and TRBJ reference segments using MiTCR v1.1. The analysis included only V-J combinations with a frequency above 0.0001, which together covered around 99% of the repertoires. A TCS score was defined as the ratio of F50 (clonal expansion) to E x V (chaos), with BLOSUM62-based TCRdist applied between CDR3 peptides within each V-J. Welch's t-statistics and random forest reduced roughly 540 V-J features to 13, which were used in a naive Bayes classifier (R e1071). In TCRdb, the public reads were trimmed at Q25 with fastp and aligned with MiXCR, with productive beta chains retained. CDR3 protein sequences are deduplicated, and each keeps its most common genes and DNA. These V and J calls originate from TCRdb's pipeline instead of the authors' own analysis. Recorded for this sample are fewer than 800,000 distinct CDR3 sequences; less than 20% of them occurred a single time. 8.4% of the sample lies in the top ten.

The clonotype was recovered from a man younger than 35 with Graves' hyperthyroidism. The chain is assembled from TRBV27 and TRBJ2-3; 5 matching bases give a weak D call of TRBD2. Specimen: blood. The encoded CDR3 is CASSSRAPRGTQYF. At the DNA level, the sequence is TGTGCCAGCAGTTCCCGTGCGCCCCGGGGTACGCAGTATTTT.